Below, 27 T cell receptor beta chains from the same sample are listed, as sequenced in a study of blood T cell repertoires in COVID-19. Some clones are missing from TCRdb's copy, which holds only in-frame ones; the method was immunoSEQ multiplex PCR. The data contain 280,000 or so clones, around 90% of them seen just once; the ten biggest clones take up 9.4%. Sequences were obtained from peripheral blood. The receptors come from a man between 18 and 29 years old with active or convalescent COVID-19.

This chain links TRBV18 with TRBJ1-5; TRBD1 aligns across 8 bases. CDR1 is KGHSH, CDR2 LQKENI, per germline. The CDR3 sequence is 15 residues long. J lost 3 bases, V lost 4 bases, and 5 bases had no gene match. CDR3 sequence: CASSLQGQVNQPQHF. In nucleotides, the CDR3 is TGTGCCAGCTCACTACAGGGACAGGTCAATCAGCCCCAGCATTTT.

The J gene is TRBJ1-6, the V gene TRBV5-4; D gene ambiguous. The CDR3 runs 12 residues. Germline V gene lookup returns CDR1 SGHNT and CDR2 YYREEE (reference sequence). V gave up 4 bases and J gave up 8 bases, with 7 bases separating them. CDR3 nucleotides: TGTGCCAGCAGCGTCCAGGATTCACCCCTCCACTTT. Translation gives CASSVQDSPLHF.

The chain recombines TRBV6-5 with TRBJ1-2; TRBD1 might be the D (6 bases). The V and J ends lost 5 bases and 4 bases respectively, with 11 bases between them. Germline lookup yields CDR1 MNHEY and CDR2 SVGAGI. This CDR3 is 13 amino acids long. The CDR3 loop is CASSTGLVYGYTF. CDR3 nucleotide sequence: TGTGCCAGCAGTACAGGGTTGGTCTATGGCTACACCTTC.

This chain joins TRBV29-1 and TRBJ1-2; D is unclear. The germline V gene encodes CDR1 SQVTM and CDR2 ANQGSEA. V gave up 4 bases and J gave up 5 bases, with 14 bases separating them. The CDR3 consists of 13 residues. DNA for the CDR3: TGCAGCGTTGGTAATCCCCCCACTTATGGCTACACCTTC. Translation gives CSVGNPPTYGYTF.

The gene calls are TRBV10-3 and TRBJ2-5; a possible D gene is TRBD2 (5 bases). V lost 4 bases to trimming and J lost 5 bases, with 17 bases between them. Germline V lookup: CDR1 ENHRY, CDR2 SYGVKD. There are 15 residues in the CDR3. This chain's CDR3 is CAISGAREGEETQYF. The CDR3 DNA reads TGTGCCATCAGTGGGGCCAGAGAGGGAGAGGAGACCCAGTACTTC.

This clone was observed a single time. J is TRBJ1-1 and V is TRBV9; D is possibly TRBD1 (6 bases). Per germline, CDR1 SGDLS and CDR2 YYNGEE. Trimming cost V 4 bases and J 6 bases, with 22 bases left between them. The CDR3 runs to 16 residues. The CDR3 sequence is CASSPVIGGDGAEAFF. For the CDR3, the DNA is TGTGCCAGCAGCCCCGTAATAGGGGGAGACGGCGCTGAAGCTTTCTTT.

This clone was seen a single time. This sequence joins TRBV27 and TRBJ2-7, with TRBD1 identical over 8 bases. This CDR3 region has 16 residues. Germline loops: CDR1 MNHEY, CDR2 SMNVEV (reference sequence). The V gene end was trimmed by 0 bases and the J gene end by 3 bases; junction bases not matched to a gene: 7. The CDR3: CASSLSQGASFYEQYF. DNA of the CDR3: TGTGCCAGCAGTTTATCGCAGGGGGCCTCCTTCTACGAGCAGTACTTC.

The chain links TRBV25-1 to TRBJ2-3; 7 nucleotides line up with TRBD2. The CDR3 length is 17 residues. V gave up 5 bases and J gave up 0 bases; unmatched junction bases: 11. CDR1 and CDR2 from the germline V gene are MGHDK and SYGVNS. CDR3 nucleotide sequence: TGTGCCAGCAGTTCGACGATAGCGGGCAAAAGCACAGATACGCAGTATTTT. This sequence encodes CASSSTIAGKSTDTQYF.

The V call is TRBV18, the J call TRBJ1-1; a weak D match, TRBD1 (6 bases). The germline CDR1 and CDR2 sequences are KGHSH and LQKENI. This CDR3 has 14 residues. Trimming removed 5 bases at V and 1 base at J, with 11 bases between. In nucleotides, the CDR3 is TGTGCCAGCTCATCGGACAGCGCGAACACTGAAGCTTTCTTT. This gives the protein CASSSDSANTEAFF.

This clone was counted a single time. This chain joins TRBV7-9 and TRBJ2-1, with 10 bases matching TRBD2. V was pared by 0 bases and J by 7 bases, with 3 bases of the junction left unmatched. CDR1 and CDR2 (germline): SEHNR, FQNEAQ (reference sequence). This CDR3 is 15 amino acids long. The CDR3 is CASSLASGRWNEQFF. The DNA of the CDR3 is TGTGCCAGCAGCTTAGCTAGCGGGAGGTGGAATGAGCAGTTCTTC.

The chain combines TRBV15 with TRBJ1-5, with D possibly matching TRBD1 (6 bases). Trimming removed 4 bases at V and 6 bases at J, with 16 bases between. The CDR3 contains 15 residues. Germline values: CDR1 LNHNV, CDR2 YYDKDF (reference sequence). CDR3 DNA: TGTGCCACCAGCACATCCCGGGACACTCCTCAGCCCCAGCATTTT. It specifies CATSTSRDTPQPQHF. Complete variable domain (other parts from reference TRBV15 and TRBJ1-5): DAMVIQNPRYQVTQFGKPVTLSCSQTLNHNVMYWYQQKSSQAPKLLFHYYDKDFNNEADTPDNFQSRRPNTSFCFLDIRSPGLGDTAMYLCATSTSRDTPQPQHFGDGTRLSIL.

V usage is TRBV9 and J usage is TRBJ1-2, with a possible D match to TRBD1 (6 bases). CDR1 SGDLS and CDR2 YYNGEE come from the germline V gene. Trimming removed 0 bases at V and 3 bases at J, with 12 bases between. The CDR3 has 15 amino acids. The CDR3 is CASSVAGRGHYGYTF. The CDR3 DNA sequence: TGTGCCAGCAGCGTAGCGGGCAGGGGTCACTATGGCTACACCTTC. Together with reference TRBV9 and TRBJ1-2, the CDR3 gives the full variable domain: DSGVTQTPKHLITATGQRVTLRCSPRSGDLSVYWYQQSLDQGLQFLIQYYNGEERAKGNILERFSAQQFPDLHSELNLSSLELGDSALYFCASSVAGRGHYGYTFGSGTRLTVV.

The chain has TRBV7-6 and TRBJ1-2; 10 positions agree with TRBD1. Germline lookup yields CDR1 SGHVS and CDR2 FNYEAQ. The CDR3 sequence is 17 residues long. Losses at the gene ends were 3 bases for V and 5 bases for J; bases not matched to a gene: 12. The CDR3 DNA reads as TGTGCCAGCAGCTTCAGCCCCGGGACAGGGGCCTTGTATGGCTACACCTTC. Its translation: CASSFSPGTGALYGYTF.

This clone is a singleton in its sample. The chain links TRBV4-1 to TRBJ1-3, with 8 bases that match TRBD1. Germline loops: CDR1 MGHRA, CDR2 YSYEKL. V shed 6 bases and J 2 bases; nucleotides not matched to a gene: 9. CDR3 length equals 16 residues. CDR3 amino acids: CASRISWTGTGNTIYF. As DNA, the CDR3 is TGCGCCAGCAGAATTAGTTGGACAGGGACTGGAAACACCATATATTTT.

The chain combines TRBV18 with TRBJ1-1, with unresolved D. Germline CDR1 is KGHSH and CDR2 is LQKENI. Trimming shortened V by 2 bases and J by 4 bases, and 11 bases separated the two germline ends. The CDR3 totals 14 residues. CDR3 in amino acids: CASSPRWEITEAFF. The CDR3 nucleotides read TGTGCCAGCTCACCAAGGTGGGAGATCACTGAAGCTTTCTTT. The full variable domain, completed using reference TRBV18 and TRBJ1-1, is NAGVMQNPRHLVRRRGQEARLRCSPMKGHSHVYWYRQLPEEGLKFMVYLQKENIIDESGMPKERFSAEFPKEGPSILRIQQVVRGDSAAYFCASSPRWEITEAFFGQGTRLTVV.

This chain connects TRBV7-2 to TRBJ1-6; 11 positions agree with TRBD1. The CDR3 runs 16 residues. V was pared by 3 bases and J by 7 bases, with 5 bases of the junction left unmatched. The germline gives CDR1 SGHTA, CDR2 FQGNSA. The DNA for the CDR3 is TGTGCCAGCAGCTTCTTAAGGACAGGGGGCAATTCACCCCTCCACTTT. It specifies CASSFLRTGGNSPLHF. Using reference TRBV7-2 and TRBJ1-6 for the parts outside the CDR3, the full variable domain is GAGVSQSPSNKVTEKGKDVELRCDPISGHTALYWYRQSLGQGLEFLIYFQGNSAPDKSGLPSDRFSAERTGGSVSTLTIQRTQQEDSAVYLCASSFLRTGGNSPLHFGNGTRLTVT.

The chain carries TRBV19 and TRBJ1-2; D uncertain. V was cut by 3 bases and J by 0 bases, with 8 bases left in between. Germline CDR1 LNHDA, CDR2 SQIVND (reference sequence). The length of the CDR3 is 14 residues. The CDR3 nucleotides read TGTGCCAGTAGTATCGAGCGATCTAACTATGGCTACACCTTC. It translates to CASSIERSNYGYTF.

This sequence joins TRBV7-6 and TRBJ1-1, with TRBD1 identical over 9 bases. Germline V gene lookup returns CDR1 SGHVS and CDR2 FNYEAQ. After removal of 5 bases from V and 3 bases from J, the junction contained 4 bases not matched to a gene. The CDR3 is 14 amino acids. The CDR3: CASSQTGGDTEAFF. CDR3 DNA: TGTGCCAGCAGCCAGACAGGGGGGGACACTGAAGCTTTCTTT.

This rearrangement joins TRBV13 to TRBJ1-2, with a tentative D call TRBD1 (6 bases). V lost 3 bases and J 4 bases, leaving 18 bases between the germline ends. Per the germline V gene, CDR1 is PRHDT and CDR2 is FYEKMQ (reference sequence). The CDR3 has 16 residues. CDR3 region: CASSFNSQGLPYGYTF. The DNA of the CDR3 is TGTGCCAGCAGCTTTAACAGTCAGGGGCTACCCTATGGCTACACCTTC.

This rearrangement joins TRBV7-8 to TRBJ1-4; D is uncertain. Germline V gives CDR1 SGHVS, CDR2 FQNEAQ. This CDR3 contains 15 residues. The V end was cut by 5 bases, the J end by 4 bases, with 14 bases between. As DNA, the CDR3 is TGTGCCAGCAGCATTAACAGAATCCGTAATGAAAAACTGTTTTTT. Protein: CASSINRIRNEKLFF.

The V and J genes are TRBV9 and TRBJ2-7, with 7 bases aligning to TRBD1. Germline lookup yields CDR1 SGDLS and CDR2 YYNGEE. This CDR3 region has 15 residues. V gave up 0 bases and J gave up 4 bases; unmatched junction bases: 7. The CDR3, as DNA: TGTGCCAGCAGCGTAGGGACAGGTGAGCTGTACGAGCAGTACTTC. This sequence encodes CASSVGTGELYEQYF.

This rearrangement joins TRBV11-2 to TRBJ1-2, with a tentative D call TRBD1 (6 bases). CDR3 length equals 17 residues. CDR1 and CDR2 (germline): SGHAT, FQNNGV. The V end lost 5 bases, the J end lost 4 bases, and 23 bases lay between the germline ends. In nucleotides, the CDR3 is TGTGCCAGCAGCCCGGGGCCTATACAGACAGGCCTCTATGGCTACACCTTC. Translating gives CASSPGPIQTGLYGYTF.

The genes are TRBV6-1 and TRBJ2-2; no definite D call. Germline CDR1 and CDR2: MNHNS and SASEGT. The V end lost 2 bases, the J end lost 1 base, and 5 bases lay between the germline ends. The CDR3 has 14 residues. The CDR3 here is CASSENRNTGELFF. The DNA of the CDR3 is TGTGCCAGCAGTGAAAACAGGAACACCGGGGAGCTGTTTTTT.

For the CDR3, the DNA is TGTGCCAGCAGCTCCATAGCGGGGTATGAGCAGTACTTC. Amino acids: CASSSIAGYEQYF. The genes are TRBV7-8 and TRBJ2-7, with 8 bases aligning to TRBD2. The J segment lost 7 bases and the V segment lost 4 bases, leaving 6 bases of the junction unmatched. This CDR3 has 13 residues. Germline V gene lookup returns CDR1 SGHVS and CDR2 FQNEAQ. Complete variable domain (other parts from reference TRBV7-8 and TRBJ2-7): GAGVSQSPRYKVAKRGQDVALRCDPISGHVSLFWYQQALGQGPEFLTYFQNEAQLDKSGLPSDRFFAERPEGSVSTLKIQRTQQEDSAVYLCASSSIAGYEQYFGPGTRLTVT.

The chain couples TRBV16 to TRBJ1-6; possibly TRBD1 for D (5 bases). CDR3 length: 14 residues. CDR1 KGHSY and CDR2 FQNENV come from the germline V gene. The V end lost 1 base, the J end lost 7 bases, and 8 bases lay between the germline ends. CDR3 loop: CASSQWGVNSPLHF. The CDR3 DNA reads TGTGCCAGCAGCCAATGGGGGGTGAATTCACCCCTCCACTTT. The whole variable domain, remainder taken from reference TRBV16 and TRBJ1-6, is GEEVAQTPKHLVRGEGQKAKLYCAPIKGHSYVFWYQQVLKNEFKFLISFQNENVFDETGMPKERFSAKCLPNSPCSLEIQATKLEDSAVYFCASSQWGVNSPLHFGNGTRLTVT.

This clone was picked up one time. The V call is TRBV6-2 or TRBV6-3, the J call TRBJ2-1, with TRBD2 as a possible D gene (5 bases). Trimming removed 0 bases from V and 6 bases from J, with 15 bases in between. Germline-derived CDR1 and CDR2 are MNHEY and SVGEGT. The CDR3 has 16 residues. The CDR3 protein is CASSYSRLALPNEQFF. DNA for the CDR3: TGTGCCAGCAGTTACTCGAGGCTAGCTCTCCCCAATGAGCAGTTCTTC.

CDR3 residues: CASSLGGPSSTDTQYF. As DNA, the CDR3 is TGTGCCAGCAGCTTAGGGGGCCCGTCTAGCACAGATACGCAGTATTTT. V usage is TRBV7-9 and J usage is TRBJ2-3, with D perhaps TRBD1 (5 bases). Germline V gives CDR1 SEHNR, CDR2 FQNEAQ (reference sequence). There are 16 residues in the CDR3. Trimming left V 1 base short and J 0 bases short, with 11 bases between. Complete variable domain (other parts from reference TRBV7-9 and TRBJ2-3): DTGVSQNPRHKITKRGQNVTFRCDPISEHNRLYWYRQTLGQGPEFLTYFQNEAQLEKSRLLSDRFSAERPKGSFSTLEIQRTEQGDSAMYLCASSLGGPSSTDTQYFGPGTRLTVL.